Sequencing of this T cell receptor beta chain was carried out in a study of blood T cell repertoires in COVID-19. This clone was observed a few times. The V gene end was trimmed by 3 bases and the J gene end by 4 bases; junction bases not matched to a gene: 8. The germline gives CDR1 LGHNA, CDR2 YSLEER. This CDR3 is 15 amino acids long. Profiled with immunoSEQ multiplex PCR; TCRdb holds only in-frame clones, not every one. The profile shows 70,000 to 85,000 clones, more than 75% of them singletons. The TCR was taken from a man aged 55-75 years with acute or convalescent COVID-19. The specimen sequenced was peripheral blood. This sequence joins TRBV4-3 and TRBJ2-5; 7 bases agree with TRBD2. CDR3 nucleotide sequence: TGCGCCAGCAGCCACGACGTGGGAGGGAGAGAGACCCAGTACTTC. Translated: CASSHDVGGRETQYF.